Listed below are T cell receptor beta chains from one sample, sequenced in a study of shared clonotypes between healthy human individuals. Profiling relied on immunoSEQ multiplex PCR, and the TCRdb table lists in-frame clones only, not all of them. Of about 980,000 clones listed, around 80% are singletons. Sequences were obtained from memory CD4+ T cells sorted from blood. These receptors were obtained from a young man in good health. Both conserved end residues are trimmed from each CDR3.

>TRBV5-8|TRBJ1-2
ASSIQQGGRGFGGYT
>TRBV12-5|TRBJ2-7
ASGRTGGADEQY
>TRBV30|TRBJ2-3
AWSGFMGYSTDTQY
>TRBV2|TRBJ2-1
ASSVLGSYNEQF
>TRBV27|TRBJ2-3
ASRLAGPSTDTQY
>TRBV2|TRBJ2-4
ASTAGREDRGY
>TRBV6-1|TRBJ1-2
ASSEGDRGTSYGYT
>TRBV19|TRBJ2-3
ASKRTSTSTDTQY
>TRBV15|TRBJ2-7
ATSRGDKSSYEQY
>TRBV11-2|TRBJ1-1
ASSSDRVSAF
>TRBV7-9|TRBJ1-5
ASSHAHNYVWPQH
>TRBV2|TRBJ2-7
ASHGDGSYEQY
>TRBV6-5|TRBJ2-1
ASRPRHPSNEQF
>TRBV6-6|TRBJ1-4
ASSYSGPGANEKLF
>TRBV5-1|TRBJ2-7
ASSPVSKSYEQY
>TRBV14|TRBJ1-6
ASSQGQGVSSPLH
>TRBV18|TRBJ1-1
ASSPGTYMNTEAF
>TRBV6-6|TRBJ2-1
ASRPPGTGGHEQF
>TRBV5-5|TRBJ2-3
ASSIGTGLDTQY
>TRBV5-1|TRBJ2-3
ASSLVGSTDTQY
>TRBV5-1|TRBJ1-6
ASSTGTASNSPLH
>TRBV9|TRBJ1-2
ASSVEPGGLGYT
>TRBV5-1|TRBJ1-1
ASSLEGPPETEAF
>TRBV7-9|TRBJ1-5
ASSFGILQPQH
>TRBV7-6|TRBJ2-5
ASSFSGQETQY
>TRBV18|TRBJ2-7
ASSRAGGEGEQY
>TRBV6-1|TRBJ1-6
ASSPVGQGGSPLH
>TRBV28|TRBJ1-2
ASSSPGQNYGYT
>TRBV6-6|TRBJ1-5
ASSYGTGGNQPQH
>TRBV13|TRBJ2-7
ASSQGRLAGDSYEQY